This entry describes one TCR beta chain. CD8 cells regarded as naive lacked CD45RO, were positively chosen for CCR7, and omitted terminally differentiated effector memory CD45RA+ cells. The record originates from a study of shared clonotypes between healthy human individuals. The repertoire was sequenced with immunoSEQ multiplex PCR; TCRdb's copy has only in-frame clones and lacks some. The data hold hundreds of thousands of clones, with 85% to 95% observed a single time. V was shortened by 0 bases and J by 5 bases, with 14 bases between the two germline ends. This CDR3 contains 15 residues. Germline V lookup: CDR1 LNHDA, CDR2 SQIVND (reference sequence).

The sequencing input was naive CD8+ T cells sorted from blood. The clonotype was recovered from a woman between 25 and 40 years old in good health. V is TRBV19 and J is TRBJ2-7; no firm D call. Here the CDR3 reads CASSIDRDLDDEQYF. The CDR3 DNA reads TGTGCCAGTAGTATAGACCGAGACTTGGACGACGAGCAGTACTTC. Based on the CDR3 plus reference TRBV19 and TRBJ2-7, the full variable domain is DGGITQSPKYLFRKEGQNVTLSCEQNLNHDAMYWYRQDPGQGLRLIYYSQIVNDFQKGDIAEGYSVSREKKESFPLTVTSAQKNPTAFYLCASSIDRDLDDEQYFGPGTRLTVT.